This is a list of T cell receptor beta chains from one sample in a study of shared clonotypes between healthy human individuals. This table comes from immunoSEQ multiplex PCR, and its TCRdb copy is limited to in-frame clones, with some not included. The sample lists around 1,000,000 clones, roughly 80% occurring once. Sequencing used memory CD4+ T cells from PBMCs. Every receptor here comes from a man younger than 35 in good health. Some clones in this sample may be carry-over from other donors' samples. CDR3s include the opening cysteine and the closing phenylalanine or tryptophan. The D gene is left open where the match is weak. Some rows have no size entry. The others give once, few or many, or a class for an expanded clone.

D gene | J gene | V gene | clone size | CDR3 DNA | CDR3 protein
. | TRBJ1-1 | TRBV7-9 | . | TGTGCCAGCAGCTTAGTCACGGAAGAAGCTTTCTTT | CASSLVTEEAFF
. | TRBJ2-5 | TRBV5-4 | . | TGTGCCAGCAGCCAGTGGACCCAAGAGACCCAGTACTTC | CASSQWTQETQYF
TRBD1 | TRBJ2-2 | TRBV15 | many | TGTGCCACCAGCAGAGATACAGGGGTCGGGGAGCTGTTTTTT | CATSRDTGVGELFF
. | TRBJ2-3 | TRBV28 | . | TGTGCCAGCAGTTTGTCGGGGGTGGATACGCAGTATTTT | CASSLSGVDTQYF
. | TRBJ1-5 | TRBV7-9 | few | TGTGCCAGCAGCTCCGGGGGTTGGGCTCAGCCCCAGCATTTT | CASSSGGWAQPQHF
. | TRBJ1-5 | TRBV5-1 | few | TGCGCCAGCAGCTTGGGGGAGGGAATGGGACCCCAGCATTTT | CASSLGEGMGPQHF
. | TRBJ2-5 | TRBV20-1 | . | TGCAGTTCATATTTGGGGACCCAGTACTTC | CSSYLGTQYF
TRBD2 | TRBJ2-5 | TRBV6-1 | . | TGTGCCAGCAGTGCGACTAGCGGGAATGCAGAGACCCAGTACTTC | CASSATSGNAETQYF
. | TRBJ1-1 | TRBV11-2 | . | TGTGCCAGCAGCTTAGGGGGTACTAGCGCTTTCTTT | CASSLGGTSAFF
. | TRBJ2-7 | TRBV11-3 | . | TGTGCCATCCGCTTCCACGAGCAGTACTTC | CAIRFHEQYF
. | TRBJ1-5 | TRBV5-1 | . | TGCGCCAGCAGCTTGGGCGGGGGCAATCAGCCCCAGCATTTT | CASSLGGGNQPQHF
. | TRBJ2-3 | TRBV6-5 | . | TGTGCCAGCAGTTTTACCGTGGGCGGCCTCACAGATACGCAGTATTTT | CASSFTVGGLTDTQYF
. | TRBJ1-1 | TRBV6-1 | . | TGTGCCAGCAGTGTCCCTGACAGGAACTGGGCTTTCTTT | CASSVPDRNWAFF
. | TRBJ2-7 | TRBV28 | . | TGTGCCAGCAGGATAGGAGGCGCCCGCCACGAGCAGTACTTC | CASRIGGARHEQYF
. | TRBJ2-3 | TRBV6-1 | few | TGTGCCAGCAGCAAAAGTTACGGTGGCGCAGATACGCAGTATTTT | CASSKSYGGADTQYF
. | TRBJ1-1 | TRBV7-2 | . | TGTGCCAGCAGGAGAGCTGGGACATATGGGACTGAAGCTTTCTTT | CASRRAGTYGTEAFF
. | TRBJ2-1 | TRBV7-3 | . | TGTGCCAGCAGCGCCGGGCCCCCCGGGCGGAATGAGCAGTTCTTC | CASSAGPPGRNEQFF
TRBD1 | TRBJ2-2 | TRBV28 | . | TGTGCCAGCATTGGACAGGGCGCGAGCGGGGAGCTGTTTTTT | CASIGQGASGELFF
. | TRBJ2-3 | TRBV6-6 | . | TGTGCCAGCAGTTACCTTACCAACCAGGGAGATACGCAGTATTTT | CASSYLTNQGDTQYF
. | TRBJ2-5 | TRBV4-3 | once | TGCGCCAGCAGCCAAGCCCTCCAAGAGACCCAGTACTTC | CASSQALQETQYF
TRBD1 | TRBJ2-7 | TRBV19 | . | TGTGCCAGTAGCCGGGAAGGGGGCCTTGGCGACGAGCAGTACTTC | CASSREGGLGDEQYF
TRBD1 | TRBJ1-5 | TRBV2 | . | TGTGCCAGCAGTGTCGGACAGGGGTTCCGTCAGCCCCAGCATTTT | CASSVGQGFRQPQHF
TRBD2 | TRBJ2-7 | TRBV28 | . | TGTGCCAGCAGCCCGCAGTCTAGCGGGAGTGACGAGCAGTACTTC | CASSPQSSGSDEQYF